The 4 T cell receptor beta chains in this list originate from one sample, sequenced in a study of T cell responses to AZD1222 COVID-19 vaccine. Sequencing used immunoSEQ multiplex PCR; TCRdb keeps in-frame clones, though not all of them. The profile shows roughly 120,000 clones, more than 65% of them singletons. The material sequenced was peripheral blood, taken on day 0 of AZD1222 vaccination. These receptors were taken from an adult in good health.

As DNA, the CDR3 is TGCAGTGCCAGGTCGGATACGCAGTATTTT. This sequence encodes CSARSDTQYF. The chain joins TRBV20-1 to TRBJ2-3; D gene unclear. CDR1 and CDR2 from the germline V gene are DFQATT and SNEGSKA (reference sequence). V was trimmed by 6 bases and J by 6 bases, leaving 7 bases between them. This CDR3 is 10 amino acids long.

The rearrangement links TRBV28 to TRBJ1-5; D not certain. Germline CDR1 is MDHEN and CDR2 is SYDVKM. V was pared by 7 bases and J by 4 bases, with 14 bases between. CDR3 size: 14 residues. In nucleotides, the CDR3 is TGTGCCAGCAAATGGTCGTCCACTAATCAGCCCCAGCATTTT. Protein sequence: CASKWSSTNQPQHF.

This clone came up a few times. The chain couples TRBV28 to TRBJ1-1; 9 bases agree with TRBD1. The CDR3 totals 14 residues. V lost 4 bases, J lost 5 bases, and 5 bases stayed unmatched. From germline, CDR1 is MDHEN and CDR2 SYDVKM. CDR3: CASSSGDRVTEAFF. CDR3 in DNA: TGTGCCAGCAGTTCGGGGGACAGGGTGACTGAAGCTTTCTTT.

The chain links TRBV6-1 to TRBJ1-5; unclear D gene. Germline-derived CDR1 and CDR2 are MNHNS and SASEGT. V shed 0 bases and J shed 4 bases, with 1 base lying between them. The CDR3 spans 12 residues. The CDR3 DNA follows: TGTGCCAGCAGTGAAGCGAATCAGCCCCAGCATTTT. It encodes CASSEANQPQHF.